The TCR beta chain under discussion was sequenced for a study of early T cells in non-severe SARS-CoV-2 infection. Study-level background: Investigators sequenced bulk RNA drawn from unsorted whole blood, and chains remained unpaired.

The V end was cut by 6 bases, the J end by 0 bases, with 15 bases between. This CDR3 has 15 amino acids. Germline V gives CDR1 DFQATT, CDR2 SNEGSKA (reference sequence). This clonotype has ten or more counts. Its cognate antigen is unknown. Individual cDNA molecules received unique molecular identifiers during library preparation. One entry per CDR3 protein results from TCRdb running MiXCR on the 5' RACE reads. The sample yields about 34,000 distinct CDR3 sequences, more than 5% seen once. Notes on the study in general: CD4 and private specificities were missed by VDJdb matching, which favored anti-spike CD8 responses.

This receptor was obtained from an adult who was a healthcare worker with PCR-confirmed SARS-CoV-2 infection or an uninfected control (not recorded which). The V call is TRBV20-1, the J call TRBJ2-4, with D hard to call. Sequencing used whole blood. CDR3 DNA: TGCAGTGCCCGCCAGGACGCCTTAGCCAAAAACATTCAGTACTTC. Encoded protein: CSARQDALAKNIQYF.